A selection of T cell receptor beta chains follows, all from one sample in a study of identifying expanded T cells in peripheral blood. TCRdb's copy holds only in-frame clones and misses some; the assay was immunoSEQ multiplex PCR. The table includes approximately 85,000 clones, about four fifths detected once. The source material was blood. The receptor source for this set is a person aged 18 to 70 in good health. Both conserved end residues are part of each CDR3. D genes are given only for firm matches. The size entry is marked missing in some rows and otherwise reads once, few, many or a size class.

j_gene | abundance | d_gene | v_gene | CDR3nt | CDR3aa
TRBJ2-2 | - | TRBD2 | TRBV5-1 | TGCGCCAGCAGCTGGCGGGAGGCCGGGGAGCTGTTTTTT | CASSWREAGELFF
TRBJ1-1 | - | - | TRBV7-2 | TGTGCCAGCAGCTTAGAATTTTGGCAGGGGACTGAAGCTTTCTTT | CASSLEFWQGTEAFF
TRBJ1-5 | - | TRBD1 | TRBV4-3 | TGCGCCAGCAGCCAGGACAGGGGGGTCCAGCCCCAGCATTTT | CASSQDRGVQPQHF
TRBJ1-4 | - | TRBD1 | TRBV28 | TGTGCCAGCAGTTCCGGACAGGGGTCAGAAAAACTGTTTTTT | CASSSGQGSEKLFF
TRBJ1-1 | once | - | TRBV19 | TGTGCCAGCCGATACGAGAAAGCTTTCTTT | CASRYEKAFF
TRBJ1-2 | once | - | TRBV5-6 | TGTGCCAGCAGCTTTCAGGGATCCTATGGCTACACCTTC | CASSFQGSYGYTF
TRBJ2-1 | - | TRBD2 | TRBV4-3 | TGCGCCAGCAGCCAAGGGACTAGCGGGAGGGGAGTTGAGCAGTTCTTC | CASSQGTSGRGVEQFF
TRBJ2-7 | - | TRBD1 | TRBV18 | TGTGCCAGCTCCCGACAGGGGGACGAGCAGTACTTC | CASSRQGDEQYF
TRBJ2-7 | - | - | TRBV4-1 | TGCGCCAGCAGCCAAGATATAGCCCCCTCCTACGAGCAGTACTTC | CASSQDIAPSYEQYF
TRBJ1-1 | once | - | TRBV9 | TGTGCCAGCAGCATCACCGGGGCCGATGAAGCTTTCTTT | CASSITGADEAFF
TRBJ1-1 | - | TRBD1 | TRBV6-5 | TGTGCCAGCATGAGGGACAGCGCTTTGAACACTGAAGCTTTCTTT | CASMRDSALNTEAFF
TRBJ2-7 | - | - | TRBV2 | TGTGCCAGCAGTCCCCCCGGCAGCTACGAGCAGTACTTC | CASSPPGSYEQYF
TRBJ2-3 | - | - | TRBV4-1 | TGCGCCAGCAGCCAAGTAAGGGGTGGCACAGATACGCAGTATTTT | CASSQVRGGTDTQYF
TRBJ1-1 | - | - | TRBV28 | TGTGCCAGCAGTTCCCCAGGGGTCTGGGCCACTGAAGCTTTCTTT | CASSSPGVWATEAFF
TRBJ2-3 | once | - | TRBV29-1 | TGCAGCGGGGCAACAGATACGCAGTATTTT | CSGATDTQYF
TRBJ2-2 | - | - | TRBV28 | TGTGCCAGCAGCCCCTGGTTCGGGACACATACGAACACCGGGGAGCTGTTTTTT | CASSPWFGTHTNTGELFF
TRBJ1-2 | few | TRBD1 | TRBV6-6 | TGTGCCAGCAGTTCTCCCGTTGACAGGGGAAGTGGCTACACCTTC | CASSSPVDRGSGYTF
TRBJ2-7 | - | TRBD1 | TRBV7-3 | TGTGCCAGCAGCTTACACCCGGGACAGGGGTACGAGCAGTACTTC | CASSLHPGQGYEQYF
TRBJ1-6 | - | - | TRBV12-5 | TGTGCTAGTGCCGCTTCGAGCTCCTATAATTCACCCCTCCACTTT | CASAASSSYNSPLHF
TRBJ2-1 | - | TRBD1 | TRBV9 | TGTGCCAGCAGCGTTACTACGATCGGCGGCAGGGGGAAGGACAATGAGCAGTTCTTC | CASSVTTIGGRGKDNEQFF
TRBJ2-6 | - | TRBD1 | TRBV15 | TGTGCCACCAGCAGGGGACAGGTACTCTCTGGGGCCAACGTCCTGACTTTC | CATSRGQVLSGANVLTF
TRBJ1-5 | - | - | TRBV6-5 | TGTGCCAGCAGTTACAGACGGGACAATCAGCCCCAGCATTTT | CASSYRRDNQPQHF
TRBJ2-7 | - | - | TRBV5-6 | TGTGCCAGCAGCTTGGGACTGCGGGACGAGCAGTACTTC | CASSLGLRDEQYF
TRBJ2-2 | - | - | TRBV28 | TGTGCCAGCAGTCGACAGCAGAACACCGGGGAGCTGTTTTTT | CASSRQQNTGELFF
TRBJ2-5 | few | - | TRBV2 | TGTGCCAGTTCGGACAGCTCGGGATATGGAGAGACCCAGTACTTC | CASSDSSGYGETQYF
TRBJ2-3 | - | - | TRBV14 | TGTGCCAGCAGCCAAGTTGTAGCGGCTAGCACAGATACGCAGTATTTT | CASSQVVAASTDTQYF
TRBJ2-3 | few | TRBD1 | TRBV6-1 | TGTGCCAGCAGCCCGGGACAGGTCGAGGATACGCAGTATTTT | CASSPGQVEDTQYF
TRBJ2-3 | - | - | TRBV19 | TGTGCCAGTAGTACTCTTCGGGCAGATACGCAGTATTTT | CASSTLRADTQYF
TRBJ2-3 | - | TRBD1 | TRBV5-1 | TGCGCCAGCAGCTCACAGGGGACAGATACGCAGTATTTT | CASSSQGTDTQYF
TRBJ1-3 | few | - | TRBV28 | TGTGCCAGCTCCTCCGGGGGCGCGGCGGGAAACACCATATATTTT | CASSSGGAAGNTIYF
TRBJ1-2 | - | - | TRBV6-6 | TGTGCCAGCAGTTACACCCAAGCTAGGGTAAACGGCTACACCTTC | CASSYTQARVNGYTF
TRBJ1-5 | - | - | TRBV6-6 | TGTGCCAGCAGTTTCCAGAGGGGTGGCAATCAGCCCCAGCATTTT | CASSFQRGGNQPQHF
TRBJ1-1 | - | - | TRBV5-8 | TGTGCCAGCAGCCTCGGGCCAAACACTGAAGCTTTCTTT | CASSLGPNTEAFF
TRBJ2-7 | many | - | TRBV28 | TGTGCCAGCAAAAATCAGGGGCCTCTGGACGAGCAGTACTTC | CASKNQGPLDEQYF
TRBJ1-3 | - | - | TRBV18 | TGTGCCAGCTCACCAAACAGGGTGGGATCTGGAAACACCATATATTTT | CASSPNRVGSGNTIYF
TRBJ2-7 | - | - | TRBV2 | TGTGCCAGCAGTGAACCCTACGAGCAGCACTTC | CASSEPYEQHF
TRBJ1-4 | - | - | TRBV4-1 | TGCGCCAGCAGCCAAGGGAAGGGGACTGCAACTAATGAAAAACTGTTTTTT | CASSQGKGTATNEKLFF
TRBJ2-5 | - | - | TRBV7-2 | TGTGCCAGCAGCTTTGGACAGCAAGAGACCCAGTACTTC | CASSFGQQETQYF
TRBJ1-1 | few | TRBD1 | TRBV7-8 | TGTGCCAGCAGCTTACGGGCAGGGGGGACTTCCAACAAAGCGAACACTGAAGCTTTCTTT | CASSLRAGGTSNKANTEAFF
TRBJ2-7 | - | - | TRBV19 | TGTGCCAGTAGTTCAGGGGTGACCTACGAGCAGTACTTC | CASSSGVTYEQYF
TRBJ2-2 | - | TRBD1 | TRBV19 | TGTGCCAGTAGTACTCACGGGACAGGGAACACCGGGGAGCTGTTTTTT | CASSTHGTGNTGELFF
TRBJ2-1 | - | - | TRBV5-1 | TGCGCCAGCAGCTCGACCTTCAGGGGAGCAGGTTACGGTATTCCCTACAATGAGCAGTTCTTC | CASSSTFRGAGYGIPYNEQFF
TRBJ2-5 | few | - | TRBV20-1 | TGCAGTGCGTCGCCGGCGGAGACCCAGTACTTC | CSASPAETQYF
TRBJ2-1 | few | - | TRBV9 | TGTGCCAGCAGCTCTCAGCGGAGTTCCTACAATGAGCAGTTCTTC | CASSSQRSSYNEQFF
TRBJ1-2 | once | - | TRBV11-2 | TGTGCCAGCAGCTCAGTCAGGGAGGGGTATGGCTACACCTTC | CASSSVREGYGYTF
TRBJ1-2 | - | - | TRBV28 | TGTGCCAGCAGTTTAGTTTCAGAAAACTATGGCTACACCTTC | CASSLVSENYGYTF
TRBJ1-3 | - | - | TRBV28 | TGTGCCAGCAGTTCCCCAGGGGCGGGAAACACCATATATTTT | CASSSPGAGNTIYF
TRBJ2-5 | - | TRBD1 | TRBV15 | TGTGCCACCAGCGGACAGGGCACTAATGGGGAGACCCAGTACTTC | CATSGQGTNGETQYF
TRBJ2-1 | - | - | TRBV2 | TGTGCCAGTACATTGGGCTCCTACAATGAGCAGTTCTTC | CASTLGSYNEQFF
TRBJ2-5 | - | - | TRBV15 | TGTGCCACCAGCAGAGATCCGGCGGAGACCCAGTACTTC | CATSRDPAETQYF
TRBJ2-1 | - | - | TRBV20-1 | TGCAGTGCCACTCAATGGAATGAGCAGTTCTTC | CSATQWNEQFF